The next 21 T cell receptor beta chains were all read from a single sample in a study of molecular identifiers for immune sequencing clone quantification. From the PCR reads, TCRdb called clonotypes with MiXCR, one entry per CDR3 protein. Here the sample spans about 640,000 distinct CDR3 sequences, about 20% being singletons. Sequencing was carried out using naive CD8+ T cells from blood, with Jurkat cell RNA spiked in. The subset here: FACS-sorted CD8+CD4-CCR7+CD45RA+ naive T cells. The receptor source for this set is a human donor in good health. Some libraries in this study had Jurkat cell RNA spiked in.

Many counts were recorded for this clonotype. The chain has TRBV5-1 and TRBJ2-2; weak D call: TRBD2 (5 bases). The length of the CDR3 is 15 residues. The germline V gene encodes CDR1 SGHRS and CDR2 YFSETQ. Trimming left V 3 bases short and J 2 bases short, with 11 bases between. CDR3 region: CASSWWRINTGELFF. CDR3 coding DNA: TGCGCCAGCAGCTGGTGGAGGATAAACACCGGGGAGCTGTTTTTT.

Turning to this clonotype: Germline is not matched at one junction end, which may reflect a read error. V and J are TRBV2 and TRBJ2-3; TRBD2 aligns across 11 bases. CDR3 length: 20 residues. The germline V gene encodes CDR1 SNHLY and CDR2 FYNNEI. CDR3 in amino acids: CASQMSGLAGGHSPLNTRYF. Here the CDR3 DNA reads TGTGCCAGCCAAATGTCGGGGCTAGCGGGAGGCCACTCGCCATTGAATACGCGGTATTTT.

This clonotype came up many times. CDR3 in DNA: TGTGCCAGCAGTTACGGTAGTGGTTTTAGGCAGGTGAACACTGAAGCTTTCTTT. Translation gives CASSYGSGFRQVNTEAFF. V gene TRBV6-5 combines with J gene TRBJ1-1; no clear D gene. The germline V gene has CDR1 MNHEY and CDR2 SVGAGI. V was pared by 2 bases and J by 0 bases, with 19 bases between. The CDR3 spans 18 residues.

This clonotype was recorded many times. This chain joins TRBV6-1 and TRBJ2-3; D not resolved. The CDR3 sequence is 14 residues long. Germline V CDR1 and CDR2: MNHNS, SASEGT. Deletions cut 3 bases from V and 2 bases from J, with 9 bases between. The CDR3 coding sequence is TGTGCCAGCAGTGAGTGGACGGTCACAGATACGCAGTATTTT. Translation gives CASSEWTVTDTQYF.

This clonotype was found many times. The chain couples TRBV4-3 to TRBJ2-4, with a possible D match to TRBD2 (6 bases). The germline V and J ends were trimmed by 2 bases and 0 bases, with 23 bases remaining between them. Looked up from germline, CDR1 is LGHNA and CDR2 is YSLEER. The CDR3 sequence is 20 residues long. Here the CDR3 reads CASSQPPGLESTLAKNIQYF. In DNA form, the CDR3 reads TGCGCCAGCAGCCAACCACCGGGACTTGAGTCCACCTTAGCCAAAAACATTCAGTACTTC.

This clonotype was counted many times. The chain uses TRBV24-1 and TRBJ2-3; D is unclear. The CDR3 contains 14 residues. The germline gives CDR1 KGHDR, CDR2 SFDVKD. Deletions cut 3 bases from V and 2 bases from J, with 8 bases between. CDR3: CATSDPGLTDTQYF. CDR3 nucleotide sequence: TGTGCCACCAGTGATCCGGGCCTCACAGATACGCAGTATTTT.

In this sample, this clonotype turned up many times. CDR3 protein: CASSSGANNIQYF. CDR3 in DNA: TGTGCCAGCAGTTCGGGGGCTAATAACATTCAGTACTTC. The chain employs TRBV5-6 and TRBJ2-4; D may correspond to TRBD1 or TRBD2 (6 bases each). The V end lost 5 bases, the J end lost 7 bases, and 13 bases lay between the germline ends. Germline V gives CDR1 SGHDT, CDR2 YYEEEE. The CDR3 loop spans 13 amino acids.

On this clonotype itself: The junction departs from the called germline gene at one end, perhaps through a read error. The V and J genes are TRBV6-6 and TRBJ1-4; D is uncertain. CDR3 length equals 17 residues. In germline, CDR1 is MNHNY, CDR2 SVGAGI (reference sequence). In nucleotides, the CDR3 is TGTGCCAGCAGTTATGCAGGACGCCAGGCAACTAATGAAAGACTGTTTTTT. This gives the protein CASSYAGRQATNERLFF.

At least ten counts were recorded for this clonotype. This chain joins TRBV9 and TRBJ2-3; TRBD2 aligns across 8 bases. Germline V gene lookup returns CDR1 SGDLS and CDR2 YYNGEE. With V trimmed by 3 bases and J by 6 bases, 12 bases remained unmatched. The CDR3 is 16 amino acids. CDR3 DNA sequence: TGTGCCAGCAGCGCCCCTGTAGCGGGACCGCAGGATACGCAGTATTTT. Protein product: CASSAPVAGPQDTQYF.

With regard to this clonotype: The CDR3 end shows no conserved phenylalanine or tryptophan, and so a read error is likely. The chain uses TRBV30 and TRBJ2-5, with 10 positions matching TRBD1. This CDR3 is built from 13 residues. Germline V gives CDR1 GTSNPN, CDR2 SVGIG (reference sequence). V lost 4 bases to trimming and J lost 3 bases; unmatched junction nucleotides: 2. The CDR3 DNA reads as TGTGCCTGGACTGGGACAGGGGAAGAGACCCAGTACCTC. Amino acids: CAWTGTGEETQYL.

This clonotype has at least ten counts. The chain couples TRBV7-9 to TRBJ1-2, with D possibly TRBD1 on 6 matching bases. Germline CDR1 reads SEHNR; CDR2 reads FQNEAQ (reference sequence). The CDR3 contains 17 residues. V was clipped by 0 bases and J by 3 bases, with 17 bases between them. The CDR3 reads CASSLARVGQTDYGYTF. In DNA form, the CDR3 reads TGTGCCAGCAGCTTAGCGAGGGTTGGACAGACTGACTATGGCTACACCTTC.

Turning to this clonotype: A read error may explain this, as a much larger clone is one base away. The chain recombines TRBV2 with TRBJ2-7; 10 nucleotides align to TRBD1. Per germline, CDR1 SNHLY and CDR2 FYNNEI. The V segment lost 4 bases and the J segment 2 bases; nucleotides outside the gene matches: 8. The CDR3 spans 16 residues. CDR3 residues: CASSGGDRGRAYEQYF. Here the CDR3 DNA reads TGTGCCAGCAGTGGAGGAGACAGGGGGCGCGCCTACGAGCAGTACTTC.

This clonotype was observed many times. The V and J genes are TRBV29-1 and TRBJ2-7, with D perhaps matching TRBD1 or TRBD2 (5 bases each). Germline CDR1 reads SQVTM; CDR2 reads ANQGSEA. This CDR3 is built from 15 residues. Trimming cost V 6 bases and J 3 bases, with 21 bases left between them. CDR3 bases: TGCAGCGTCGTCGGGACGCCCGAGTCCTACTACGAGCAGTACTTC. This encodes CSVVGTPESYYEQYF.

This clonotype was observed at least ten times. The J gene is TRBJ2-7, the V gene TRBV6-4; D is unclear. With 0 bases removed from V and 3 bases from J, the gap between germline ends came to 15 bases. Germline V gives CDR1 MRHNA, CDR2 SNTAGT. The CDR3 runs 16 residues. CDR3 sequence: CASSDSNLKFCYEQYF. CDR3 sequence (DNA): TGTGCCAGCAGTGACTCGAACTTAAAGTTCTGCTACGAGCAGTACTTC.

This clonotype was observed many times. The J gene is TRBJ2-5, the V gene TRBV4-3; a weak D match, TRBD2 (5 bases). Germline V gene lookup returns CDR1 LGHNA and CDR2 YSLEER. The CDR3 loop spans 16 amino acids. Trimming removed 1 base at V and 4 bases at J, with 16 bases between. CDR3 sequence reads: CASSQATRGQGETQYF. The DNA of the CDR3 is TGCGCCAGCAGCCAAGCCACTAGAGGGCAAGGAGAGACCCAGTACTTC.

As to this clonotype: A much larger clone lies a single base off, so this may be a read error. The rearrangement uses TRBV7-9 and TRBJ2-1, with D possibly matching TRBD1 (6 bases). CDR3 length equals 14 residues. Trimming pared 4 bases from V and 9 bases from J, leaving 16 bases between. The germline V gene encodes CDR1 SEHNR and CDR2 FQNEAQ (reference sequence). The CDR3 bases are TGTGCCAGCAGCTATCTACACGAGGACAGTGAGCAGTTCTTC. It codes for CASSYLHEDSEQFF.

Note on this clonotype: Being one base from a much bigger clone, this may be a read error. The chain links TRBV12-3 or TRBV12-4 to TRBJ2-5; 7 positions agree with TRBD1. The CDR3 totals 12 residues. CDR3: CASRGQQETQCF. The CDR3 DNA sequence: TGTGCCAGCAGGGGACAGCAAGAGACCCAGTGCTTC.

This clonotype was seen many times. The rearrangement uses TRBV27 and TRBJ2-3; perhaps D is TRBD1 or TRBD2 (5 bases each). Germline CDR1 is MNHEY and CDR2 is SMNVEV (reference sequence). Between the trimmed V and J ends, which lost 0 bases and 4 bases, there was a span of 8 bases. CDR3 length: 14 amino acids. CDR3 in DNA: TGTGCCAGCAGTTTATCGATGGGGGCAGATACGCAGTATTTT. Its translation: CASSLSMGADTQYF.

This clonotype was observed at least ten times. This chain's CDR3 is CASSQDEGGRYGYTF. The DNA of the CDR3 is TGTGCCAGCAGCCAAGATGAGGGAGGCCGCTATGGCTACACCTTC. The gene calls are TRBV14 and TRBJ1-2; D not resolved. CDR3 length: 15 amino acids. V was pared by 0 bases and J by 4 bases, with 12 bases between. Germline CDR1 reads SGHDN; CDR2 reads FVKESK.

Comments on this clonotype: Since a much larger clone is just one base distant, this may be a read error. Since the CDR3 does not end with the conserved phenylalanine or tryptophan, this likely comes from a read error. This sequence joins TRBV20-1 and TRBJ2-5; TRBD1 agrees at 9 bases. The CDR3 is made up of 15 amino acids. Germline V gene sequence: CDR1 DFQATT, CDR2 SNEGSKA (reference sequence). Trimming took 3 bases from V and 3 from J; bases not matched to a gene: 8. The CDR3 loop reads CSASPGTGMEETQYV. DNA of the CDR3: TGCAGTGCTAGCCCCGGGACAGGGATGGAAGAGACCCAGTACGTC.

The chain links TRBV23-1 to TRBJ1-1; TRBD1 matches 7 bases. TRBV23-1 is an open reading frame, and its role is uncertain. This CDR3 is built from 18 residues. V shed 1 base, J shed 2 bases, and the junction held 13 bases outside the gene matches. CDR3 in amino acids: CASSQYPRRRGGNTEAFF. DNA of the CDR3: TGCGCCAGCAGTCAATACCCCAGGCGAAGAGGGGGCAACACTGAAGCTTTCTTT.